This is a list of T cell receptor beta chains from one sample in a study of cytomegalovirus exposure and HLA in healthy donors. Data came from immunoSEQ multiplex PCR; TCRdb stores just in-frame clones and leaves some out. Of about 160,000 clones in the sample, roughly 77% were seen once. Sequencing was carried out using PBMCs. All receptors derive from a man aged 45 to 65 in good health and CMV-seropositive. Each CDR3 is given with its conserved first and last residue. The order of the fields is D gene, clone size, J gene, V gene, CDR3 protein, CDR3 DNA. D genes are given only for firm matches. The size field is filled for only some rows; it gives once, few, many or a size class.

NA | once | TRBJ1-3 | TRBV7-9 | CASSLSGVANTIYF | TGTGCCAGCAGCTTATCGGGGGTGGCAAACACCATATATTTT
NA | NA | TRBJ1-2 | TRBV19 | CASRQGYLNYGYTF | TGTGCCAGTAGGCAGGGATACCTAAACTATGGCTACACCTTC
NA | NA | TRBJ2-3 | TRBV9 | CASSGSGYTDTQYF | TGTGCCAGCAGCGGTAGCGGATACACAGATACGCAGTATTTT
NA | NA | TRBJ1-5 | TRBV10-2 | CASSGGNQPQHF | TGCGCCAGCAGCGGGGGCAATCAGCCCCAGCATTTT
TRBD2 | NA | TRBJ2-1 | TRBV18 | CASSRPGLAGGSSYNEQFF | TGTGCCAGCTCCCGACCGGGACTAGCGGGGGGCAGCTCCTACAATGAGCAGTTCTTC
TRBD1 | NA | TRBJ1-5 | TRBV29-1 | CSVGRTGDQPQHF | TGCAGCGTTGGCCGGACAGGGGATCAGCCCCAGCATTTT
TRBD1 | NA | TRBJ2-4 | TRBV5-1 | CASSLGQGLNIQYF | TGCGCCAGCAGCTTGGGACAGGGGTTAAACATTCAGTACTTC
TRBD1 | NA | TRBJ2-7 | TRBV5-5 | CASSKGQGAYEQYF | TGTGCCAGCAGCAAGGGACAGGGGGCTTACGAGCAGTACTTC
TRBD2 | NA | TRBJ2-2 | TRBV7-9 | CASSLEGTSGGELFF | TGTGCCAGCAGCTTAGAGGGGACTAGCGGCGGGGAGCTGTTTTTT
TRBD1 | once | TRBJ1-2 | TRBV5-6 | CASSSSDRGQVDGYTF | TGTGCCAGCAGCTCCTCGGACAGGGGGCAAGTCGATGGCTACACCTTC
NA | NA | TRBJ2-3 | TRBV14 | CASSPHVGSSTDTQYF | TGTGCCAGCAGCCCCCATGTGGGCTCTAGCACAGATACGCAGTATTTT
TRBD2 | few | TRBJ2-5 | TRBV7-2 | CASEIIAGGAQETQYF | TGTGCCAGCGAGATTATAGCGGGGGGGGCCCAAGAGACCCAGTACTTC
NA | NA | TRBJ2-3 | TRBV25-1 | CAIPGPRDTQYF | TGTGCCATCCCAGGGCCTAGAGATACGCAGTATTTT
NA | NA | TRBJ2-3 | TRBV29-1 | CSVEGGPDWVTDTQYF | TGCAGCGTTGAAGGTGGGCCCGATTGGGTCACAGATACGCAGTATTTT
TRBD1 | few | TRBJ1-5 | TRBV23-1 | CASSQFRDRGRRSANQPQHF | TGCGCCAGCAGTCAATTTAGGGACAGGGGGCGCAGGTCCGCAAATCAGCCCCAGCATTTT
TRBD1 | NA | TRBJ1-6 | TRBV25-1 | CASSESDRGRSPLHF | TGTGCCAGCAGTGAATCGGACAGGGGGCGTTCACCCCTCCACTTT
NA | once | TRBJ1-5 | TRBV7-2 | CASSLSGVGNQPQHF | TGTGCCAGCAGCTTATCAGGGGTTGGCAATCAGCCCCAGCATTTT